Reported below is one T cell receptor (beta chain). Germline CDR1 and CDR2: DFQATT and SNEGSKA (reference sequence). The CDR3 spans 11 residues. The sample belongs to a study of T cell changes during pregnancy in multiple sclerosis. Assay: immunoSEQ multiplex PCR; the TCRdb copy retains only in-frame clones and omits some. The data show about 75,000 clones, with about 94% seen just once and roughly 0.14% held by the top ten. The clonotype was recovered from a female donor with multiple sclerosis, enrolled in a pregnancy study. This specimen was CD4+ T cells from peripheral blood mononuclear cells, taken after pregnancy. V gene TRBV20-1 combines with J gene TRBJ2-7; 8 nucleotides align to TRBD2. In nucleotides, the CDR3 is TGCAGCCTTAGCGGGGCCTACGAGCAGTACTTC. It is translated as CSLSGAYEQYF.